This T cell receptor (beta chain) derives from a study of CD8 T cells in Susac syndrome. Study-wide points: The greatest CD8+ clonal expansion in Susac occurred in TEMRA cells and in active patients.

Remarks on this clonotype: Its specificity is unknown.

Germline-derived CDR1 and CDR2 are SGHDN and FVKESK. The V end lost 6 bases, the J end lost 3 bases, and 18 bases lay between the germline ends. CDR3 length: 17 residues. Random hexamers served to reverse transcribe roughly 0.5 to 1 ug RNA. TCRdb reanalysed the immunoSEQ multiplex PCR reads using MiXCR and keeps one entry per CDR3 protein. The table records around 100,000 distinct CDR3 sequences, 95% of them present only once. This clonotype originated in a human donor with Susac syndrome. The sample taken for sequencing was CD8+ T cells from PBMCs. The chain joins TRBV14 to TRBJ2-6; D is undetermined. CDR3 sequence: CASSQSSPGGGANVLTF. CDR3 DNA: TGTGCCAGCAGTCAAAGCTCCCCGGGCGGTGGGGCCAACGTCCTGACTTTC.